This T cell receptor (beta chain) appears in the sequencing data of a study of T cells in Graves' hyperthyroidism and ophthalmopathy. From RNA transcripts, TCR beta CDR3 regions were amplified. The HTBI set primed first-round TCR CDR3 RT-PCR. TCRdb used MiXCR to reprocess the multiplex PCR reads, holding one entry per CDR3 protein. The data contain about 380,000 distinct CDR3 sequences, around a sixth of them singletons. Germline V gene lookup returns CDR1 SGHDT and CDR2 YYEEEE. This CDR3 has 14 amino acids. With 4 bases removed from V and 2 bases from J, the gap between germline ends came to 13 bases. A Clinical Activity Score of at least 3, a NOSPECS grade of at least 4 and a duration under 3 months were recorded in the ophthalmopathy patients. A note on this clonotype: The target antigen is unknown.

Whole-study results and caveats: Ophthalmopathy was distinguished from stable hyperthyroidism by 13 V-J signatures.

This clonotype was obtained from a man between 18 and 35 years old with Graves' ophthalmopathy. The sample comprised blood. The gene calls are TRBV5-6 and TRBJ2-7; D may be TRBD1 (6 bases). CDR3 residues: CASSLGQSPYEQYF. CDR3 DNA sequence: TGTGCCAGCAGCCTAGGACAGAGCCCCTACGAGCAGTACTTC. The full variable domain, in which reference TRBV5-6 and TRBJ2-7 provide the parts outside the CDR3, is DAGVTQSPTHLIKTRGQQVTLRCSPKSGHDTVSWYQQALGQGPQFIFQYYEEEERQRGNFPDRFSGHQFPNYSSELNVNALLLGDSALYLCASSLGQSPYEQYFGPGTRLTVT.